This is a list of T cell receptor beta chains from one sample in a study of cytomegalovirus exposure and HLA in healthy donors. The repertoire was sequenced with immunoSEQ multiplex PCR; TCRdb's copy has only in-frame clones and lacks some. The sample records 140,000 or so clones, just over 70% being singletons. Material: PBMCs. The receptors come from a woman aged 25-40 years in good health and CMV-seronegative. Both conserved end residues are part of each CDR3. Fields, in order: CDR3 protein, clone size, J gene, V gene. Size values are once, few and many counts, or a class for expanded clones, and some rows have none.

CASSVDRGANTEAFF	-	TRBJ1-1	TRBV5-6
CAISEMGQGQPQHF	few	TRBJ1-5	TRBV10-3
CASSPGTGGDETQYF	-	TRBJ2-5	TRBV7-3
CASSSGNSHATNEKLFF	-	TRBJ1-4	TRBV5-1
CASSLSTSNYGYTF	-	TRBJ1-2	TRBV28
CASSAGQTDGGPQHF	-	TRBJ1-5	TRBV7-2
CASSLSMDSGRKNEQFF	-	TRBJ2-1	TRBV5-6
CASSKRTGSVTEAFF	-	TRBJ1-1	TRBV4-1
CASSPQGQGLDEQYF	-	TRBJ2-7	TRBV7-3
CASSSRRGRGLRKETQYF	-	TRBJ2-5	TRBV28
CASSQGRSDGYTF	-	TRBJ1-2	TRBV18
CASTGAEAFF	-	TRBJ1-1	TRBV19
CASSRAGLSYNEQFF	once	TRBJ2-1	TRBV5-1
CASSPVQGVGNQPQHF	-	TRBJ1-5	TRBV18
CASTLQLNTGELFF	-	TRBJ2-2	TRBV2
CASSLGGGRKETQYF	-	TRBJ2-5	TRBV28
CAWEQGMNTEAFF	-	TRBJ1-1	TRBV30
CAWSYDRGKASGANVLTF	few	TRBJ2-6	TRBV30
CASSSGGTAHYGYTF	-	TRBJ1-2	TRBV5-6
CASSEAQGANYGYTF	-	TRBJ1-2	TRBV2
CASSILTGGGNQPQHF	few	TRBJ1-5	TRBV19
CASSQDIGQNYGYTF	-	TRBJ1-2	TRBV14
CASSTGQGWHGYTF	-	TRBJ1-2	TRBV19
CASSPQGALTEAFF	-	TRBJ1-1	TRBV14
CASSISSTSTDTQYF	few	TRBJ2-3	TRBV7-2
CASSGLSRGNNSPLHF	-	TRBJ1-6	TRBV2
CASSLYTGATGELFF	-	TRBJ2-2	TRBV4-1
CASRGGRGGIAGELFF	-	TRBJ2-2	TRBV6-6
CASSMSGRNGETQYF	few	TRBJ2-5	TRBV19
CAISGLYEQYF	-	TRBJ2-7	TRBV10-3